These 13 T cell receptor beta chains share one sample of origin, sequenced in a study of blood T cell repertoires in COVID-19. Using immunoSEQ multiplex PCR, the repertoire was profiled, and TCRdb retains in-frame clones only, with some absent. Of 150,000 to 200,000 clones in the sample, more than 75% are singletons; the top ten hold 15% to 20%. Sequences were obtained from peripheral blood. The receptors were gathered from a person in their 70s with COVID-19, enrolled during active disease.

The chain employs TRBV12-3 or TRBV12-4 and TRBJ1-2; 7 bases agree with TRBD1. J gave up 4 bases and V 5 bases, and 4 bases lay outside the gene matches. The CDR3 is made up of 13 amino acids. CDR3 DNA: TGTGCCAGCAGTGACCGGGACAGCTATGGCTACACCTTC. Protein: CASSDRDSYGYTF.

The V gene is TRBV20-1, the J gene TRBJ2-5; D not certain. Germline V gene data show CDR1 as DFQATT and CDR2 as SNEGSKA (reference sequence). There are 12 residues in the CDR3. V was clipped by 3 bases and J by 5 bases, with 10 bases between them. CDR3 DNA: TGCAGTGCTAGTCGGCAGGCCGAGACCCAGTACTTC. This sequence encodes CSASRQAETQYF.

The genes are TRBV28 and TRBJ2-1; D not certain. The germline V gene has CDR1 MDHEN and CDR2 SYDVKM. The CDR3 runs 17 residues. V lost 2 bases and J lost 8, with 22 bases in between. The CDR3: CASSLLSRQPFSHEQFF. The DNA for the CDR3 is TGTGCCAGCAGTTTACTGTCCCGACAACCGTTCAGCCATGAGCAGTTCTTC.

The CDR3 bases are TGTGCCAGCAGTTTACGGAGTCTGCGGGGGGGCTCCTACGAGCAGTACTTC. Protein sequence: CASSLRSLRGGSYEQYF. The rearrangement links TRBV27 to TRBJ2-7; 9 bases fit TRBD2. Germline V gives CDR1 MNHEY, CDR2 SMNVEV (reference sequence). The CDR3 is made up of 17 amino acids. Trimming at V came to 2 bases and at J to 0 bases, leaving 8 bases not matched to a gene.

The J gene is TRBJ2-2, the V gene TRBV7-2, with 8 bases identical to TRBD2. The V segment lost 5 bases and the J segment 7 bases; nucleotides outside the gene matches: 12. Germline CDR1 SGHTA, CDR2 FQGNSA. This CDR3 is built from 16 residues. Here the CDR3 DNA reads TGTGCCAGCAGCACCCTCAGCGGGAGATTGGTCGGGGAGCTGTTTTTT. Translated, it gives CASSTLSGRLVGELFF.

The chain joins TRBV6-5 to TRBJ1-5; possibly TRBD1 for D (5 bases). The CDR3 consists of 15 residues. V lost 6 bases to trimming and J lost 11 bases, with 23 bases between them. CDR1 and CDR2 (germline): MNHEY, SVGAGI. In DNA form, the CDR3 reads TGTGCCAGCAGGCTTGAAACAGGCCTACCCGAGGCCCAGCATTTT. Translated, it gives CASRLETGLPEAQHF.

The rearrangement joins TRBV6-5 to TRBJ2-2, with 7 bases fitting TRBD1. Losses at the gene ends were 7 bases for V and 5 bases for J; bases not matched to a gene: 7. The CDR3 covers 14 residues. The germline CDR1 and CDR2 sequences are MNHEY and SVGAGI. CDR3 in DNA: TGTGCCAGCAAGGGGACAGTTGATACCGGGGAGCTGTTTTTT. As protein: CASKGTVDTGELFF.

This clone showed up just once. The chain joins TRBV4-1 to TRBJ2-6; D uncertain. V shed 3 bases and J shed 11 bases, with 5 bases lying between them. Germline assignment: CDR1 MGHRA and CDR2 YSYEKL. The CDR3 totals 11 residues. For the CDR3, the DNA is TGCGCCAGCAGCCATAATTACGTCCTGACTTTC. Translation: CASSHNYVLTF.

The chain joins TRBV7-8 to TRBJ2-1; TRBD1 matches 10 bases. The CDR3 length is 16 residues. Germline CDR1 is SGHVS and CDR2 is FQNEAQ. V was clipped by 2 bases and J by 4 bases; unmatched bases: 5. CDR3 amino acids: CASSLRDRGPYNEQFF. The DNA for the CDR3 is TGTGCCAGCAGCTTAAGGGACAGGGGCCCATACAATGAGCAGTTCTTC.

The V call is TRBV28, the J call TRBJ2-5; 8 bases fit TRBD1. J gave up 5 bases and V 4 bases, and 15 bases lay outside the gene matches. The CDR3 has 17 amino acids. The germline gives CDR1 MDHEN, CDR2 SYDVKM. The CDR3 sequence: CASSSSLRQGIGETQYF. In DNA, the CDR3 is TGTGCCAGCAGTTCGTCACTACGACAGGGGATCGGGGAGACCCAGTACTTC.

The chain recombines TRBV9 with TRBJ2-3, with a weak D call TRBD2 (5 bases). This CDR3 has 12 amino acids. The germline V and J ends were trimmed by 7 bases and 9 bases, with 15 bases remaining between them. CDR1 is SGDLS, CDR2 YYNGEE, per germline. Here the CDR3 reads CASEDASGTQYF. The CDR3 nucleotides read TGTGCCAGCGAGGATGCCTCGGGGACGCAGTATTTT.

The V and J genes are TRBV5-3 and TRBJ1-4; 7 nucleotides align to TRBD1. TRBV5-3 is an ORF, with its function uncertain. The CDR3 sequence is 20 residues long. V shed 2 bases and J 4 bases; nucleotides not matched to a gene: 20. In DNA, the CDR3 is TGTGCCAGAAGCTTCGTCTTGACAGGGCGCGTGAGGCACGATAATGAAAAACTGTTTTTT. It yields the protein CARSFVLTGRVRHDNEKLFF.

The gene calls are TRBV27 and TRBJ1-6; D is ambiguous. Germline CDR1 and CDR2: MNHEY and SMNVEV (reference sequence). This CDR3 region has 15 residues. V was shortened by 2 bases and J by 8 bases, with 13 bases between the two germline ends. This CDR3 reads CASSLVKGGDSPLHF. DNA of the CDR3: TGTGCCAGCAGTTTAGTAAAGGGAGGTGATTCACCCCTCCACTTT.